One T cell receptor beta chain is described in this entry. These data are taken from a study of cytomegalovirus exposure and HLA in healthy donors. A multiplex PCR was run with 60 Vbeta primers and 13 Jbeta primers. Profiled with immunoSEQ multiplex PCR; TCRdb holds only in-frame clones, not every one. The table has fewer than 250,000 clones, around 83% seen once. This CDR3 has 15 amino acids. Germline-derived CDR1 and CDR2 are SGHKS and YYEKEE (reference sequence). The V end was cut by 0 bases, the J end by 8 bases, with 14 bases between. The V and J genes are TRBV5-5 and TRBJ1-4; D perhaps matches TRBD1 (5 bases). This clonotype was obtained from a woman in her fifties or sixties in good health and CMV-seropositive. The sample was PBMCs. CDR3 sequence (DNA): TGTGCCAGCAGCTTGGTCAGGGAGGACCCGGAAAAACTGTTTTTT. Translating it yields CASSLVREDPEKLFF. The entire variable domain, with the rest obtained from reference TRBV5-5 and TRBJ1-4, is as follows: DAGVTQSPTHLIKTRGQQVTLRCSPISGHKSVSWYQQVLGQGPQFIFQYYEKEERGRGNFPDRFSARQFPNYSSELNVNALLLGDSALYLCASSLVREDPEKLFFGSGTQLSVL.